Shown below are 7 T cell receptor beta chains from a single sample sequenced in a study of tumor-infiltrating lymphocytes in glioblastoma multiforme. TCRB libraries came from RNA via three nested multiplex PCR rounds. TCRdb re-called the multiplex PCR reads with MiXCR, one entry per CDR3 protein. The sample lists approximately 20,000 distinct CDR3 sequences; roughly 64% were seen once. Material for sequencing was peripheral blood. These receptors were obtained from a male donor with glioblastoma.

This clonotype has only one observation. One end of the junction fails to match germline, which may point to a read error. The genes are TRBV28 and TRBJ2-7, with 7 nucleotides matching TRBD1. Germline CDR1 and CDR2: MDHEN and SYDVKM. The CDR3 covers 15 residues. The CDR3 DNA reads TGTACCAGCAGCCCCAGGGGGACGGTAGATGACGAGCAGTACTTC. Translating gives CTSSPRGTVDDEQYF.

V gene TRBV20-1 combines with J gene TRBJ2-3; 9 bases are shared with TRBD2. The CDR3 sequence is 16 residues long. The V segment lost 0 bases and the J segment 6 bases; nucleotides outside the gene matches: 10. CDR1 is DFQATT, CDR2 SNEGSKA, per germline (reference sequence). Written as DNA, the CDR3 is TGCAGTGCTAGAGATGTTGGCGGGGGGGCCGGCGATACGCAGTATTTT. Its protein is CSARDVGGGAGDTQYF.

Concerning this clonotype: The CDR3 ends on some other residue instead of the conserved phenylalanine or tryptophan, so this is likely a read error. V usage is TRBV29-1 and J usage is TRBJ2-1, with TRBD1 matching 7 bases. CDR3 length equals 16 residues. V gave up 3 bases and J gave up 3 bases; unmatched junction bases: 11. Germline CDR1 reads SQVTM; CDR2 reads ANQGSEA. CDR3 in amino acids: CSVDRGRGAFYNEQFL. The DNA of the CDR3 is TGCAGCGTTGATAGGGGGCGAGGTGCTTTCTACAATGAGCAGTTCTTA.

Concerning this clonotype itself: Without the conserved terminal phenylalanine or tryptophan, this CDR3 likely stems from a read error. The chain joins TRBV11-2 to TRBJ2-6; D is perhaps TRBD2 (7 bases). This CDR3 has 14 amino acids. CDR1 is SGHAT, CDR2 FQNNGV, per germline. DNA of the CDR3: TGTGCCAGCTGCTTAGGGGCGGGGGCCAACGCCCTGACTGTC. It translates to CASCLGAGANALTV.

A word on this clonotype: One junction end does not reproduce the germline sequence, and a read error may be involved. The chain recombines TRBV20-1 with TRBJ1-5; D perhaps matches TRBD1 (5 bases). This CDR3 comprises 14 residues. Germline CDR1 is DFQATT and CDR2 is SNEGSKA (reference sequence). The CDR3 region is CSPRAGTGNQPQHF. CDR3 bases: TGCAGTCCTAGAGCCGGGACGGGGAATCAGCCCCAGCATTTT.

With regard to this clonotype: The final CDR3 position lacks the conserved phenylalanine or tryptophan, pointing to a likely read error. The chain couples TRBV24-1 to TRBJ1-5, with D hard to call. The CDR3 covers 18 residues. Germline V gives CDR1 KGHDR, CDR2 SFDVKD. The CDR3 coding sequence is TGTGCCATCAGTGATTCTACACCTCTCGGAGGAAGCAATCAGCCCCAGCATTCT. This translates into CAISDSTPLGGSNQPQHS.

This clonotype was counted between two and nine times. Since a much larger clone is just one base distant, this may be a read error. The rearrangement joins TRBV5-1 to TRBJ1-2; a possible D gene is TRBD1 (5 bases). CDR3 length equals 13 residues. In germline, CDR1 is SGHRS, CDR2 YFSETQ. The V and J ends lost 1 base and 5 bases respectively, with 9 bases between them. This chain's CDR3 is CASSLQGAYGYTF. The CDR3 bases are TGCGCCAGCAGCTTGCAGGGTGCGTATGGCTACACCTTC.